Shown below are 30 T cell receptor beta chains from a single sample sequenced in a study of T cells in Graves' hyperthyroidism and ophthalmopathy. Amplification yielded TCR beta CDR3 regions, with RNA transcripts as the source. TCR CDR3 regions were first amplified by RT-PCR with HTBI primers. TCRdb called the multiplex PCR reads again in MiXCR, with one record for every CDR3 protein. The table shows roughly 500,000 distinct CDR3 sequences, with over 35% occurring only once. Sequenced material: peripheral blood or thyroid tissue (not recorded which). The origin of the receptors is an adult woman with Graves' disease, either hyperthyroidism or ophthalmopathy (not recorded which).

In its sample, this clonotype was seen a few times. This chain connects TRBV20-1 to TRBJ2-6; D unclear. Germline V gives CDR1 DFQATT, CDR2 SNEGSKA (reference sequence). V gave up 3 bases and J gave up 0 bases, with 12 bases separating them. The CDR3 spans 16 residues. The CDR3, as DNA: TGCAGTGCTAGCGGACGCGGAATCTCTGGGGCCAACGTCCTGACTTTC. Translating it yields CSASGRGISGANVLTF.

This clonotype was seen at least ten times. The chain joins TRBV5-1 to TRBJ1-1; TRBD1 agrees at 10 bases. V was pared by 4 bases and J by 4 bases, with 7 bases of the junction left unmatched. The germline gives CDR1 SGHRS, CDR2 YFSETQ. The CDR3 extends over 15 amino acids. The CDR3 reads CASSRDRGGGTEAFF. The CDR3 bases are TGCGCCAGCAGCCGGGACAGGGGAGGGGGCACTGAAGCTTTCTTT.

This clonotype was seen at least ten times. J is TRBJ1-2 and V is TRBV20-1, with D possibly being TRBD1 (5 bases). The CDR3 extends over 11 amino acids. The germline V gene has CDR1 DFQATT and CDR2 SNEGSKA (reference sequence). V was clipped by 7 bases and J by 4 bases, with 10 bases between them. The CDR3 nucleotides read TGCAGTGGGGGGGACTCCTATGGCTACACCTTC. Its translation is CSGGDSYGYTF.

This clonotype was seen at least ten times. The CDR3 coding sequence is TGTGCCAGCAGTAAAGGGGTGTACGAGCAGTACTTC. This encodes CASSKGVYEQYF. The chain has TRBV12-3 or TRBV12-4 and TRBJ2-7; a possible D gene is TRBD1 (5 bases). Trimming took 5 bases from V and 4 from J, leaving 9 bases between them. This CDR3 comprises 12 residues.

This clonotype was detected only a few times. The chain employs TRBV7-9 and TRBJ1-1, with D possibly TRBD1 on 5 matching bases. Germline CDR1 reads SEHNR; CDR2 reads FQNEAQ (reference sequence). Trimming pared 2 bases from V and 7 bases from J, leaving 8 bases between. The length of the CDR3 is 12 residues. As DNA, the CDR3 is TGTGCCAGCAGCTTACGCAGGGATGAAGCTTTCTTT. Its translation: CASSLRRDEAFF.

A single count supports this clonotype. The chain recombines TRBV6-5 with TRBJ2-5, with TRBD2 matching over 10 bases. This CDR3 contains 14 residues. Germline CDR1 is MNHEY and CDR2 is SVGAGI. The junction had 10 bases not matched to a gene; V was cut back by 10 bases and J by 5 bases. CDR3: CAISPGLAVETQYF. Here the CDR3 DNA reads TGTGCCATCAGCCCTGGACTAGCGGTGGAGACCCAGTACTTC.

The rearrangement links TRBV15 to TRBJ1-2; no firm D call. There are 14 residues in the CDR3. Germline V lookup: CDR1 LNHNV, CDR2 YYDKDF (reference sequence). The V gene lost 1 base and the J gene lost 4 bases, with 10 bases spanning the gap. CDR3 in amino acids: CATSRALPSYGYTF. The CDR3 coding sequence is TGTGCCACCAGCAGAGCCCTTCCAAGCTATGGCTACACCTTC.

This CDR3 reads CASSPWGNRHEQYF. The CDR3, as DNA: TGTGCCAGCAGCCCCTGGGGGAATCGGCACGAGCAGTACTTC. This rearrangement joins TRBV14 to TRBJ2-7, with D perhaps matching TRBD1 or TRBD2 (5 bases each). Germline V gives CDR1 SGHDN, CDR2 FVKESK. The V end lost 4 bases, the J end lost 5 bases, and 15 bases lay between the germline ends. This CDR3 comprises 14 residues.

Concerning this clonotype: The missing conserved phenylalanine or tryptophan at the end of this CDR3 makes a read error likely. The chain links TRBV5-1 to TRBJ2-2; D not certain. Germline-derived CDR1 and CDR2 are SGHRS and YFSETQ. The CDR3 runs 15 residues. With 0 bases removed from V and 4 bases from J, the gap between germline ends came to 10 bases. Written as DNA, the CDR3 is TGCGCCAGCAGCTTGGGGACCGTGATCACCGGGGAGCTGTTTTGT. Protein sequence: CASSLGTVITGELFC.

Ten or more counts support this clonotype. The V gene is TRBV15, the J gene TRBJ1-2; perhaps TRBD1 as D (5 bases). This CDR3 region has 17 residues. The germline V gene encodes CDR1 LNHNV and CDR2 YYDKDF (reference sequence). The germline V and J ends were trimmed by 4 bases and 3 bases, with 21 bases remaining between them. The CDR3 spells CATSTRDPGTHDYGYTF. The DNA of the CDR3 is TGTGCCACCAGCACCAGGGATCCGGGGACCCACGACTATGGCTACACCTTC.

The chain carries TRBV7-2 and TRBJ1-1, with D perhaps matching TRBD1 (5 bases). CDR1 SGHTA and CDR2 FQGNSA come from the germline V gene. V was cut by 5 bases and J by 6 bases, with 16 bases left in between. This CDR3 has 14 residues. CDR3 in amino acids: CASSEKRGRAEAFF. The CDR3 nucleotides are TGTGCCAGCAGCGAAAAGCGGGGCAGAGCTGAAGCTTTCTTT.

This clonotype was seen more than once but under ten times. The chain is built from TRBV29-1 and TRBJ1-5; TRBD1 is a possible D gene (5 bases). CDR3 length: 14 amino acids. V was pared by 7 bases and J by 4 bases, with 17 bases between. Germline V gene sequence: CDR1 SQVTM, CDR2 ANQGSEA. In nucleotides, the CDR3 is TGCAGCGCTTACAGGAATTCCCCAAATCAGCCCCAGCATTTT. It codes for CSAYRNSPNQPQHF.

The table lists this clonotype with many counts. The genes are TRBV20-1 and TRBJ2-6; perhaps TRBD2 as D (5 bases). The V and J ends lost 0 bases and 4 bases respectively, with 13 bases between them. Germline assignment: CDR1 DFQATT and CDR2 SNEGSKA (reference sequence). This CDR3 comprises 16 residues. The CDR3 sequence: CSARDLQDLGANVLTF. CDR3 nucleotides: TGCAGTGCTAGAGATCTTCAGGACTTGGGGGCCAACGTCCTGACTTTC.

Details on this clonotype: A much bigger clone sits one base away, suggesting this may be a read error. This CDR3 fails to terminate in the conserved phenylalanine or tryptophan, so it likely reflects a read error. V and J are TRBV24-1 and TRBJ1-6; 8 positions agree with TRBD1. CDR3 size: 14 residues. V trimming: 11 bases; J trimming: 6 bases; junction bases outside the gene matches: 8. Germline loops: CDR1 KGHDR, CDR2 SFDVKD. The CDR3 spells CASSQGQGNSPLHL. The CDR3 region has the DNA TGTGCCAGCAGCCAAGGACAGGGTAATTCACCCCTCCACCTT.

The chain uses TRBV12-3 or TRBV12-4 and TRBJ2-5, with TRBD2 as a possible D gene (5 bases). The CDR3 spans 16 residues. The V gene lost 5 bases and the J gene lost 5 bases, with 21 bases spanning the gap. The CDR3 loop reads CASSVGSTMASETQYF. In DNA, the CDR3 is TGTGCCAGCAGTGTAGGTAGTACGATGGCTAGCGAGACCCAGTACTTC.

This clonotype was seen at least ten times. V gene TRBV29-1 combines with J gene TRBJ1-1; a weak D match, TRBD1 (5 bases). CDR1 and CDR2 (germline): SQVTM, ANQGSEA. V was clipped by 7 bases and J by 5 bases, with 8 bases between them. The CDR3 has 10 residues. In DNA form, the CDR3 reads TGCAGCGCCTGGGGGACTGAAGCTTTCTTT. Protein sequence: CSAWGTEAFF.

The V and J genes are TRBV20-1 and TRBJ2-2; D gene ambiguous. The germline V gene has CDR1 DFQATT and CDR2 SNEGSKA (reference sequence). This CDR3 spans 11 amino acids. V lost 6 bases and J lost 6, with 8 bases in between. CDR3 in DNA: TGCAGTGCACGCAAATCCGGGGAGCTGTTTTTT. Protein sequence: CSARKSGELFF.

The rearrangement links TRBV15 to TRBJ1-5; TRBD1 matches at 9 bases. V dropped 0 bases and J dropped 7; count of bases not matched to a gene: 7. CDR1 LNHNV and CDR2 YYDKDF come from the germline V gene (reference sequence). This CDR3 region has 16 residues. CDR3 in DNA: TGTGCCACCAGCAGAGATAGGGGGACAGGGAGGCAGCCCCAGCATTTT. This gives the protein CATSRDRGTGRQPQHF. The entire variable domain, with the rest obtained from reference TRBV15 and TRBJ1-5, is as follows: DAMVIQNPRYQVTQFGKPVTLSCSQTLNHNVMYWYQQKSSQAPKLLFHYYDKDFNNEADTPDNFQSRRPNTSFCFLDIRSPGLGDTAMYLCATSRDRGTGRQPQHFGDGTRLSIL.

The sample holds many counts of this clonotype. The chain employs TRBV6-5 and TRBJ2-7, with D perhaps matching TRBD1 or TRBD2 (5 bases each). With 2 bases removed from V and 4 bases from J, the gap between germline ends came to 12 bases. The CDR3 sequence is 14 residues long. Germline lookup yields CDR1 MNHEY and CDR2 SVGAGI. In DNA form, the CDR3 reads TGTGCCAGCAGTTACGGGACGGCCTCGTACGAGCAGTACTTC. It codes for CASSYGTASYEQYF.

Ten or more counts support this clonotype. The J gene is TRBJ2-2, the V gene TRBV19; possible D gene TRBD1, 6 bases. The V end lost 5 bases, the J end lost 4 bases, and 14 bases lay between the germline ends. CDR1 and CDR2 (germline): LNHDA, SQIVND (reference sequence). The CDR3 runs to 15 residues. The CDR3 nucleotides are TGTGCCAGTAGTCCCACCGGGACAATCACCGGGGAGCTGTTTTTT. This translates into CASSPTGTITGELFF.

The chain links TRBV2 to TRBJ2-6; TRBD1 might be the D (5 bases). The CDR3 covers 15 residues. The germline V gene encodes CDR1 SNHLY and CDR2 FYNNEI. V was pared by 3 bases and J by 1 base, with 7 bases between. CDR3 coding DNA: TGTGCCAGCAGTGACAGGGTATCTGGGGCCAACGTCCTGACTTTC. As protein: CASSDRVSGANVLTF.

V gene TRBV28 combines with J gene TRBJ1-1; no clear D. V shed 8 bases and J shed 2 bases, with 12 bases lying between them. The CDR3 covers 13 residues. Germline loops: CDR1 MDHEN, CDR2 SYDVKM. The CDR3 DNA reads TGTGCCAGCGAGTTGACACGAAACACTGAAGCTTTCTTT. It translates to CASELTRNTEAFF. Supplemented by reference TRBV28 and TRBJ1-1, the full variable domain reads DVKVTQSSRYLVKRTGEKVFLECVQDMDHENMFWYRQDPGLGLRLIYFSYDVKMKEKGDIPEGYSVSREKKERFSLILESASTNQTSMYLCASELTRNTEAFFGQGTRLTVV.

The J gene is TRBJ2-7, the V gene TRBV29-1; tentative D call: TRBD2 (7 bases). Germline CDR1 SQVTM, CDR2 ANQGSEA. The germline V and J ends were trimmed by 6 bases and 4 bases, with 16 bases remaining between them. The CDR3 is made up of 13 amino acids. The CDR3 nucleotides read TGCAGCGTGGGGAGGGGGGATCAGTACGAGCAGTACTTC. It yields the protein CSVGRGDQYEQYF.

V gene TRBV29-1 combines with J gene TRBJ2-2; TRBD1 matches at 8 bases. Germline values: CDR1 SQVTM, CDR2 ANQGSEA. The CDR3 runs 13 residues. V was clipped by 6 bases and J by 6 bases; unmatched bases: 6. The CDR3 DNA reads TGCAGCGTGATGACAGGGGCCGCCGGGGAGCTGTTTTTT. Translating it yields CSVMTGAAGELFF.

This clonotype was detected many times. The chain is built from TRBV7-8 and TRBJ2-7; the match to TRBD1 covers 7 bases. Germline CDR1 and CDR2: SGHVS and FQNEAQ. J gave up 2 bases and V 5 bases, and 6 bases lay outside the gene matches. The CDR3 loop spans 14 amino acids. As DNA, the CDR3 is TGTGCCAGCAGCCTTTGGACAGGAGCCTACGAGCAGTACTTC. It codes for CASSLWTGAYEQYF.

The rearrangement links TRBV11-2 to TRBJ2-5; 9 bases agree with TRBD2. The CDR3 spans 15 residues. V was clipped by 3 bases and J by 4 bases; unmatched bases: 6. Germline V lookup: CDR1 SGHAT, CDR2 FQNNGV. In DNA form, the CDR3 reads TGTGCCAGCAGCTTTTCGGGCGGGAGGGTAGAGACCCAGTACTTC. This encodes CASSFSGGRVETQYF.

This clonotype was seen repeatedly, ten times or more. The chain recombines TRBV2 with TRBJ1-2; possibly TRBD1 for D (5 bases). The V gene's germline CDR1 is SNHLY and CDR2 FYNNEI. This CDR3 comprises 14 residues. Trimming pared 6 bases from V and 3 bases from J, leaving 14 bases between. CDR3 nucleotide sequence: TGTGCCAGCAGGGCTGACAGCACTTACTATGGCTACACCTTC. Amino acids: CASRADSTYYGYTF. Together with reference TRBV2 and TRBJ1-2, the CDR3 gives the full variable domain: EPEVTQTPSHQVTQMGQEVILRCVPISNHLYFYWYRQILGQKVEFLVSFYNNEISEKSEIFDDQFSVERPDGSNFTLKIRSTKLEDSAMYFCASRADSTYYGYTFGSGTRLTVV.

This clonotype was detected a few times. A read error may account for a junction end that differs from germline. This rearrangement joins TRBV7-9 to TRBJ2-7, with a possible D match to TRBD2 (6 bases). The CDR3 runs to 12 residues. CDR1 and CDR2 (germline): SEHNR, FQNEAQ (reference sequence). CDR3 loop: CASNPGTSDRGF. DNA of the CDR3: TGTGCCAGCAACCCCGGGACTTCCGATCGTGGCTTC.

The chain combines TRBV10-3 with TRBJ1-2; the match to TRBD1 covers 7 bases. This CDR3 has 15 amino acids. Germline CDR1 reads ENHRY; CDR2 reads SYGVKD. V was pared by 5 bases and J by 0 bases, with 6 bases of the junction left unmatched. The CDR3 bases are TGTGCCATCAGTAAGGGACAGCTAACTAACTATGGCTACACCTTC. Its protein is CAISKGQLTNYGYTF.

The chain is built from TRBV6-6 and TRBJ1-5; tentative D call: TRBD1 (6 bases). CDR1 and CDR2 (germline): MNHNY, SVGAGI (reference sequence). CDR3 length equals 14 residues. The V end was cut by 6 bases, the J end by 7 bases, with 16 bases between. The CDR3 loop reads CASSSTGPKQPQHF. The CDR3 region has the DNA TGTGCCAGCAGCTCTACAGGGCCCAAGCAGCCCCAGCATTTT.